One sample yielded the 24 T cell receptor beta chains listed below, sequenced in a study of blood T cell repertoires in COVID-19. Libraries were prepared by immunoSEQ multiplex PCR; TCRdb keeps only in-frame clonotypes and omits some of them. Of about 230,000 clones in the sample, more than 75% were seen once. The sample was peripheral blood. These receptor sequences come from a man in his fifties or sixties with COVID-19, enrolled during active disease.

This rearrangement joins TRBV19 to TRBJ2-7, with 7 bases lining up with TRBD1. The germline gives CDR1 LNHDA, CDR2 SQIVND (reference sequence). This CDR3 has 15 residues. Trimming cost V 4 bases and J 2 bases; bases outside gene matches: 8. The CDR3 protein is CASSTTRDSTYEQYF. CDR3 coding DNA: TGTGCCAGTAGTACAACCCGGGACAGCACCTACGAGCAGTACTTC. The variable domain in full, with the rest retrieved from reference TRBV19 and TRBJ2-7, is DGGITQSPKYLFRKEGQNVTLSCEQNLNHDAMYWYRQDPGQGLRLIYYSQIVNDFQKGDIAEGYSVSREKKESFPLTVTSAQKNPTAFYLCASSTTRDSTYEQYFGPGTRLTVT.

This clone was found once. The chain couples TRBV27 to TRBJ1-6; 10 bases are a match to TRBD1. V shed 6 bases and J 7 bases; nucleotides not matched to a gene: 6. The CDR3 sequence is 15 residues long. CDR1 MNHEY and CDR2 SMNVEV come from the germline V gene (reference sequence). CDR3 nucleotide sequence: TGTGCCAGCAGCCTCGCGGACAGGGGGAATTCACCCCTCCACTTT. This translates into CASSLADRGNSPLHF.

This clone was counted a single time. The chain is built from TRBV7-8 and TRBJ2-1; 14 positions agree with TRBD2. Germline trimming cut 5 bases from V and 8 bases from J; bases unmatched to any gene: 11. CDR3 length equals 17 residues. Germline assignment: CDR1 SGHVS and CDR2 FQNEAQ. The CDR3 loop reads CASSLRTSGRLIDEQFF. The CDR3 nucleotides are TGTGCCAGCAGCCTCAGGACTAGCGGGAGGTTAATAGATGAGCAGTTCTTC.

CDR3 in amino acids: CASSAAGGSYEQYF. The CDR3 DNA reads TGTGCCAGCAGTGCGGCAGGGGGGTCCTACGAGCAGTACTTC. The chain carries TRBV5-6 and TRBJ2-7; D possibly corresponds to TRBD1 (7 bases). From germline, CDR1 is SGHDT and CDR2 YYEEEE. The CDR3 covers 14 residues. V was cut by 5 bases and J by 1 base, with 13 bases left in between.

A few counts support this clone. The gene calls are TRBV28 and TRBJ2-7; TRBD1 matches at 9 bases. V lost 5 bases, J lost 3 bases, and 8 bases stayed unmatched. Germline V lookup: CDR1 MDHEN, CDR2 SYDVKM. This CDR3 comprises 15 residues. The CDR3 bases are TGTGCCAGCAGTCATAAGACAGGGGGGATCTACGAGCAGTACTTC. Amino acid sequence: CASSHKTGGIYEQYF.

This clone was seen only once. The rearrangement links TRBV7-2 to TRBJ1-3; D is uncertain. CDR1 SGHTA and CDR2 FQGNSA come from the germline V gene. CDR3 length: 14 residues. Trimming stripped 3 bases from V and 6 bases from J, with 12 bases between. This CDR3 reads CASSFSGSENTIYF. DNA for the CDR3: TGTGCCAGCAGCTTCAGCGGGTCAGAAAACACCATATATTTT.

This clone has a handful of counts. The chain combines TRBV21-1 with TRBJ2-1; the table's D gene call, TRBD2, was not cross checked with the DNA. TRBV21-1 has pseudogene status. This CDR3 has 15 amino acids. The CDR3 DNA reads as TGTGCCAGCGGACGGGGGACTAGCGGCATGTTGAAGCAGTTCTTC. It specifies CASGRGTSGMLKQFF.

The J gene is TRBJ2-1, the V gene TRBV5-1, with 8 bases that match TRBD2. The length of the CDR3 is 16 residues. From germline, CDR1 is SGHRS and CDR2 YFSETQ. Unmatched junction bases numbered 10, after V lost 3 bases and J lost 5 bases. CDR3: CASSSGRVAFDNEQFF. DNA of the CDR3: TGCGCCAGCAGCTCCGGGAGGGTAGCGTTCGACAATGAGCAGTTCTTC.

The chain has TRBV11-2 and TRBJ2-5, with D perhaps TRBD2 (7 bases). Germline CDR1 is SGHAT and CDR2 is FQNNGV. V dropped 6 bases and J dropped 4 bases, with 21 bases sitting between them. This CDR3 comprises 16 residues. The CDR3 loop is CASRPLGGARGETQYF. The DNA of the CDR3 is TGTGCCAGCAGACCACTGGGGGGGGCCCGGGGAGAGACCCAGTACTTC.

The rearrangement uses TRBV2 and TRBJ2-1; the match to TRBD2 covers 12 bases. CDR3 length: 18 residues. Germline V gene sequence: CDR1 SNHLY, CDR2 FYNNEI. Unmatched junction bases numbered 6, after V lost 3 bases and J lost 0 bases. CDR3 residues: CASSETSGGTSSYNEQFF. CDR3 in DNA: TGTGCCAGCAGTGAGACTAGCGGGGGTACTAGCTCCTACAATGAGCAGTTCTTC.

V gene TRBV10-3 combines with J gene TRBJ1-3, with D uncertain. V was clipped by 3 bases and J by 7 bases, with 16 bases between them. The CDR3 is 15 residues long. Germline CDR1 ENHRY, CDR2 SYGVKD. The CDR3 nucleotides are TGTGCCATCAGTGACGGGGTCCTCAGCCCCAACACCATATATTTT. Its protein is CAISDGVLSPNTIYF.

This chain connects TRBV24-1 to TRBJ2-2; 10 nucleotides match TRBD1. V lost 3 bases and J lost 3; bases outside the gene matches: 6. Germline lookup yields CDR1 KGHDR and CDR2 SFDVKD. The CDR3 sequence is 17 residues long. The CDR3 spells CATSDPTGGVDTGELFF. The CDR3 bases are TGTGCCACCAGTGATCCGACAGGGGGCGTTGACACCGGGGAGCTGTTTTTT.

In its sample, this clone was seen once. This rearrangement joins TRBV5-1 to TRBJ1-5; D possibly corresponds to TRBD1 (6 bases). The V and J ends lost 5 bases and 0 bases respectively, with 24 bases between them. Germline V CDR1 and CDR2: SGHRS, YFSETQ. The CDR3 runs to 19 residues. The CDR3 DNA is TGCGCCAGCAGGCACTTAACAGGGTCCGGATTTTATAGCAATCAGCCCCAGCATTTT. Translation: CASRHLTGSGFYSNQPQHF.

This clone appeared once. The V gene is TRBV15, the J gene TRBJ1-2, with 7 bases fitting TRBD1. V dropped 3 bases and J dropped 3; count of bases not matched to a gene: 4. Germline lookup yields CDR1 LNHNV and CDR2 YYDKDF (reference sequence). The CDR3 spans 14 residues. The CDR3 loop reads CATSRDRTDYGYTF. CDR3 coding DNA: TGTGCCACCAGCAGGGACAGGACCGACTATGGCTACACCTTC.

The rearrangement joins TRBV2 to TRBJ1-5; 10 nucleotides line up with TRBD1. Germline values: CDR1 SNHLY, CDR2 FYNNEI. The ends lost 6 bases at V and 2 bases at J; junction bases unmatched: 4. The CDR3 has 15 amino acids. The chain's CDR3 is CASSRGTGGNQPQHF. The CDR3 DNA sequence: TGTGCCAGCAGCAGAGGGACAGGGGGCAATCAGCCCCAGCATTTT.

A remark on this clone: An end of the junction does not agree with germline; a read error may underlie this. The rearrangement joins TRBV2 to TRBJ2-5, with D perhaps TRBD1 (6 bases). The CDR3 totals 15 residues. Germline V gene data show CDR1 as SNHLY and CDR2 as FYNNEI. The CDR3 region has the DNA TGTGCCAGCAGGGAAGGGGAGTGGGGGCAGGTGACCCAGTACTTC. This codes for CASREGEWGQVTQYF.

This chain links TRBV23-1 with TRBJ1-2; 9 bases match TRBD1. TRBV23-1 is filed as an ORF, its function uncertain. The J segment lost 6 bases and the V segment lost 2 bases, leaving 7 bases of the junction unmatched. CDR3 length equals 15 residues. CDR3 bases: TGCGCCAGCAGTCAAACCCGGACAGGGGATCATGGCTACACCTTC. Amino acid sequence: CASSQTRTGDHGYTF.

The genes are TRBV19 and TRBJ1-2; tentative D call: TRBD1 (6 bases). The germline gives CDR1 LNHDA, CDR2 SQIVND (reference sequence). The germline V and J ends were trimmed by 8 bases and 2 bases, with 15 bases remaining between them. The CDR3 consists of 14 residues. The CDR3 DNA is TGTGCCAGTGCCAGGGCAGGGGTAAACTATGGCTACACCTTC. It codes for CASARAGVNYGYTF.

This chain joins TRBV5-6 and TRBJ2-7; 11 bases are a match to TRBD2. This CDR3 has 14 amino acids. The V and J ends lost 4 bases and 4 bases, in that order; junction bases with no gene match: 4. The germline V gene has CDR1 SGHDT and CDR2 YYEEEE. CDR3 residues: CASSPLAGAYEQYF. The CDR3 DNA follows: TGTGCCAGCAGCCCACTAGCGGGGGCTTACGAGCAGTACTTC.

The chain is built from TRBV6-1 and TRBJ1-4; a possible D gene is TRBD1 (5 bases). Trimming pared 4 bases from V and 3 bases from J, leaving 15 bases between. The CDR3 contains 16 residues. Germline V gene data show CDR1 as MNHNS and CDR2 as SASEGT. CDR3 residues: CASSGRGRASNEKLFF. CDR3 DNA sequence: TGTGCCAGCAGTGGCCGGGGGAGGGCTTCTAATGAAAAACTGTTTTTT.

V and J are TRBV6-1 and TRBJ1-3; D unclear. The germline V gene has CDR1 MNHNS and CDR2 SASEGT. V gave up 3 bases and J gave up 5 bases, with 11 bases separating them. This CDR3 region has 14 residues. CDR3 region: CASSDLSRRNTIYF. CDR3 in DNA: TGTGCCAGCAGTGATTTATCTAGGAGAAACACCATATATTTT.

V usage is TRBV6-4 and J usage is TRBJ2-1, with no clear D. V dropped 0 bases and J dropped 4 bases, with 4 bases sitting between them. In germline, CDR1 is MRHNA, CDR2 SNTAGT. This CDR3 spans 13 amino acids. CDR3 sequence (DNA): TGTGCCAGCAGTGACTCGAGGTACAATGAGCAGTTCTTC. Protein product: CASSDSRYNEQFF.

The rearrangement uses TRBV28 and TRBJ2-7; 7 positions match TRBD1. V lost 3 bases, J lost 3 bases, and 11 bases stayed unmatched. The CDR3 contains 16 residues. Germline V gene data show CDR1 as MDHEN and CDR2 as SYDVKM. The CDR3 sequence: CASSFLSATGVYEQYF. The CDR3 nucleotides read TGTGCCAGCAGTTTTCTAAGCGCTACAGGGGTCTACGAGCAGTACTTC.

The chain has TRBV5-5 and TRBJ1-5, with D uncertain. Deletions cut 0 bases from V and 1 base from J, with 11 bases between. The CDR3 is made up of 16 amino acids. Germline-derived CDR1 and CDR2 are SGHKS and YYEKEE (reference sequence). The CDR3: CASSLEGGSSNQPQHF. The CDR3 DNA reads TGTGCCAGCAGCTTGGAGGGCGGGAGCAGCAATCAGCCCCAGCATTTT.